This is a list of T cell receptor beta chains from one sample in a study of cytomegalovirus exposure and HLA in healthy donors. Produced via immunoSEQ multiplex PCR; TCRdb's table is partial and in-frame only. The sample contains approximately 68,000 clones, about 68% of which appear only once. The sequencing input was PBMCs. The source is a young woman in good health and CMV-seropositive. The CDR3 runs from the conserved cysteine through the conserved F or W. For some rows the clone size is stated as once, few or many, or as a class when expanded; others skip it.

clone_size	v_call	j_call	cdr3_aa
.	TRBV7-2	TRBJ2-7	CASSRQAMPSYEQYF
.	TRBV18	TRBJ1-3	CASSPPRQGASGNTIYF
.	TRBV29-1	TRBJ2-3	CSAAEIAGGDTQYF
.	TRBV18	TRBJ2-4	CASSPAVGSTRVLPKNIQYF
.	TRBV29-1	TRBJ2-1	CSVGTGWGNEQFF
.	TRBV2	TRBJ2-1	CASIPGTGIYNEQFF
.	TRBV19	TRBJ1-3	CASRQGAGNTIYF
few	TRBV5-6	TRBJ2-2	CASSLGLEETGELFF
.	TRBV6-4	TRBJ2-2	CASSSGSTGELFF
.	TRBV19	.	CASSIGLGEQYF
once	TRBV5-4	TRBJ2-5	CASSLGQAQETQYF
.	TRBV28	TRBJ1-2	CASRPTRPGGGGYTF
.	TRBV29-1	TRBJ1-1	CSVGRQGKDTEAFF
.	TRBV7-2	TRBJ2-1	CASSSQRGVGLQFF
few	TRBV6-5	TRBJ2-1	CASSYRAERLGEQFF
.	TRBV6-6	TRBJ1-1	CASKTGTANTEAFF
few	TRBV4-3	TRBJ2-1	CASSQEVGQGGSNEQFF
.	TRBV27	TRBJ2-5	CASSSIGDRGQETQYF
once	TRBV14	TRBJ2-2	CASSLTRATGELFF
.	TRBV5-1	TRBJ2-1	CASRPDRVNYNEQFF
.	TRBV6-1	TRBJ1-1	CASSQLTEIPAFF
.	TRBV10-2	TRBJ1-6	CASKGESYNSPLHF
.	TRBV7-3	TRBJ2-3	CASSLAAGADTQYF